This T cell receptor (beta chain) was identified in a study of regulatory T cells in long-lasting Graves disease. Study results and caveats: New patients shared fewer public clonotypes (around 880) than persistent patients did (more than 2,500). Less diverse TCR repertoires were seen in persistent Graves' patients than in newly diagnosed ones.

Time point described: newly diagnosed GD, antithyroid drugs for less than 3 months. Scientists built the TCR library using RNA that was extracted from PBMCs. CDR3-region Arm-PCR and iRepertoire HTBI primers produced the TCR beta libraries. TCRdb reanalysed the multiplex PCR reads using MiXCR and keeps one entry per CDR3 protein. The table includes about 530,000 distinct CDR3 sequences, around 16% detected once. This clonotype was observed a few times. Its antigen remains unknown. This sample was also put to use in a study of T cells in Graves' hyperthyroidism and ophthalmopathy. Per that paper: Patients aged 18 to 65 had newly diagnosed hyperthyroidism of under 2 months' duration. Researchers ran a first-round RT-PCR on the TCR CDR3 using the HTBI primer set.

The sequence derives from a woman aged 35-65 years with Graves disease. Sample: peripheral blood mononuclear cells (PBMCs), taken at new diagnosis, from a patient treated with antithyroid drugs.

CDR3: CASSLAGGALSPLHF. The DNA for the CDR3 is TGTGCCAGCAGCTTGGCCGGGGGCGCGTTATCACCCCTCCACTTT. The chain uses TRBV5-5 and TRBJ1-6; TRBD1 is a possible D gene (6 bases). CDR3 length: 15 amino acids. Germline CDR1 and CDR2: SGHKS and YYEKEE (reference sequence). The V and J ends lost 0 bases and 10 bases respectively, with 14 bases between them.